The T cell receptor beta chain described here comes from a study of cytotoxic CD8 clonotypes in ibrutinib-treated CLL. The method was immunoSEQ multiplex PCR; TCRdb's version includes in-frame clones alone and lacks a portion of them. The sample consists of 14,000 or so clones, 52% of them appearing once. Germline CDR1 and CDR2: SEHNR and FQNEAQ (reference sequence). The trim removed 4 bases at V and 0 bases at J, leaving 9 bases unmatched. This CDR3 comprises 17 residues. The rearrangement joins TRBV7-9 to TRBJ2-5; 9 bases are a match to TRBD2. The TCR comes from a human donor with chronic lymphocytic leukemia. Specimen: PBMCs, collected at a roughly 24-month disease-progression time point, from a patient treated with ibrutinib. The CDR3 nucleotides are TGTGCCAGCAGCTCCTCGGAGAGCGGGGGGTACCAAGAGACCCAGTACTTC. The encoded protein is CASSSSESGGYQETQYF.